The rows below give T cell receptor beta chains drawn from one sample of a study of radiotherapy plus CTLA-4 blockade in lung cancer. Assay used: immunoSEQ multiplex PCR; TCRdb lists only in-frame clones, some missing. The sample contains over 50,000 clones, 65% to 85% of which appear only once. The sample consisted of peripheral blood, taken from a patient treated with radiotherapy plus ipilimumab. Every receptor here comes from a human donor with non-small cell lung cancer who had a partial response to radiotherapy plus ipilimumab. CDR3s include the opening cysteine and the closing phenylalanine or tryptophan. D genes are given only for firm matches. Where a row states a size, it is once, few, many or the class of an expanded clone; other rows omit it.

- | - | TRBJ1-2 | TRBV28 | CASSWTPNYGYTF | TGTGCCAGCAGTTGGACACCTAACTATGGCTACACCTTC
TRBD1 | - | TRBJ2-2 | TRBV30 | CAWDRGMRGTGELFF | TGTGCCTGGGACAGGGGCATGAGAGGAACCGGGGAGCTGTTTTTT
- | - | TRBJ2-1 | TRBV7-9 | CASSSGNEQFF | TGTGCCAGCAGCTCAGGAAATGAGCAGTTCTTC
TRBD2 | - | TRBJ2-7 | TRBV4-2 | CASSRDLAGGRSSYEQYF | TGTGCCAGCAGCCGGGACCTAGCGGGGGGCCGTAGCTCCTACGAGCAGTACTTC
- | - | TRBJ2-2 | TRBV5-4 | CASSLATTYSGRTGELFF | TGTGCCAGCAGCTTGGCTACGACCTACTCAGGTCGCACCGGGGAGCTGTTTTTT
TRBD1 | - | TRBJ2-2 | TRBV7-3 | CASSLPTGADTGELFF | TGTGCCAGCAGCTTACCTACAGGGGCGGACACCGGGGAGCTGTTTTTT
TRBD1 | - | TRBJ1-1 | TRBV2 | CASRRDRDTEAFF | TGTGCCAGCAGACGGGACAGAGACACTGAAGCTTTCTTT
- | once | TRBJ2-1 | TRBV4-2 | CASSQVSGTEQFF | TGTGCCAGCAGCCAAGTTAGCGGTACTGAGCAGTTCTTC
TRBD2 | - | TRBJ2-3 | TRBV4-2 | CASSPTGGGDSTDTQYF | TGTGCCAGCAGCCCCACCGGCGGGGGGGATAGCACAGATACGCAGTATTTT
TRBD1 | - | TRBJ1-2 | TRBV6-1 | CASSGQGGDGYTF | TGTGCCAGCAGTGGACAGGGAGGTGATGGCTACACCTTC
- | - | TRBJ1-4 | TRBV28 | CASGVTGGGEKLFF | TGTGCCAGCGGCGTTACGGGGGGCGGTGAAAAACTGTTTTTT
- | - | TRBJ2-3 | TRBV4-3 | CASSQDTGSSTDTQYF | TGCGCCAGCAGCCAAGATACAGGGTCTAGCACAGATACGCAGTATTTT
- | - | TRBJ2-7 | TRBV5-3 | CARSLRVNREQYF | TGTGCCAGAAGCCTCAGGGTTAATCGCGAGCAGTACTTC
- | - | TRBJ2-1 | TRBV19 | CASSMGPLQGTYYNEQFF | TGTGCCAGTAGTATGGGCCCCCTACAGGGAACCTACTACAATGAGCAGTTCTTC
- | - | TRBJ2-3 | TRBV4-1 | CASSQEGGGSTDTQYF | TGCGCCAGCAGCCAAGAAGGGGGGGGCAGCACAGATACGCAGTATTTT
- | - | TRBJ1-4 | TRBV27 | CASSSQDNEKLFF | TGTGCCAGCAGTTCCCAGGATAATGAAAAACTGTTTTTT
- | - | TRBJ1-1 | TRBV21-1 | CASNQGVMGSMNTEAFF | TGTGCCAGCAATCAAGGGGTGATGGGTTCCATGAACACTGAAGCTTTCTTT
- | - | TRBJ2-1 | TRBV6-1 | CASSEASRGRDEQFF | TGTGCCAGCAGTGAAGCCTCGAGGGGGAGAGATGAGCAGTTCTTC
TRBD2 | - | TRBJ2-5 | TRBV6-5 | CASSMTSGTQETQYF | TGTGCCAGCAGCATGACTAGCGGGACCCAAGAGACCCAGTACTTC
TRBD2 | once | TRBJ2-7 | TRBV29-1 | CSVEAGGGGYEQYF | TGCAGCGTCGAGGCGGGGGGCGGGGGGTACGAGCAGTACTTC
TRBD1 | - | TRBJ1-1 | TRBV10-2 | CASSSGTGAGGTEAFF | TGCGCCAGCAGTTCCGGGACAGGGGCGGGCGGGACTGAAGCTTTCTTT
- | - | TRBJ1-6 | TRBV6-5 | CASSPDTGLPLHF | TGTGCCAGCAGCCCAGACACAGGGTTACCCCTCCACTTT
- | - | TRBJ2-2 | TRBV28 | CASRRGGANTGELFF | TGTGCCAGCAGGAGAGGAGGGGCGAACACCGGGGAGCTGTTTTTT
- | - | TRBJ1-1 | TRBV7-2 | CASSLDRGATEAFF | TGTGCCAGCAGCTTAGATCGGGGGGCGACTGAAGCTTTCTTT
- | - | TRBJ2-1 | TRBV7-9 | CASSFIRGTGRQFF | TGTGCCAGCAGCTTCATTCGGGGTACAGGGAGGCAGTTCTTC
- | - | TRBJ2-5 | TRBV7-9 | CASRRGLGETQYF | TGTGCCAGCAGGCGGGGTTTGGGGGAGACCCAGTACTTC
- | - | TRBJ2-3 | TRBV30 | CAWSVGGGGQYF | TGTGCCTGGAGTGTTGGGGGAGGGGGGCAGTATTTT
TRBD2 | - | TRBJ2-4 | TRBV11-2 | CASSHTTSGGAGNIQYF | TGTGCCAGCAGCCACACGACTAGCGGGGGGGCTGGAAACATTCAGTACTTC
- | - | TRBJ2-2 | TRBV6-1 | CASSEERASLGGLFF | TGTGCCAGCAGTGAAGAAAGGGCTAGTTTGGGGGGGCTGTTTTTT
- | - | TRBJ2-7 | TRBV5-6 | CASSTTSYEQYF | TGTGCCAGCAGCACTACTAGTTACGAGCAGTACTTC
- | - | TRBJ2-7 | TRBV10-1 | CASSESRRFSSSYEQYF | TGCGCCAGCAGTGAGTCGCGACGGTTCTCTAGCTCCTACGAGCAGTACTTC
TRBD2 | - | TRBJ2-3 | TRBV5-1 | CASTPSGGTTDTQYF | TGCGCCAGCACCCCTAGCGGGGGGACAACAGATACGCAGTATTTT
TRBD1 | - | TRBJ2-1 | TRBV6-1 | CASSRGGAKNEQFF | TGTGCCAGCAGTAGAGGGGGCGCGAAGAATGAGCAGTTCTTC
- | - | TRBJ2-3 | TRBV5-1 | CASSRGGVPNTDTQYF | TGCGCCAGCAGCCGAGGGGGGGTCCCCAACACAGATACGCAGTATTTT
- | - | TRBJ1-3 | TRBV4-1 | CASSQDLTQRGNTIYF | TGCGCCAGCAGCCAAGATCTGACTCAGAGGGGAAACACCATATATTTT
- | - | TRBJ2-4 | TRBV5-4 | CASTKEDGNIQYF | TGTGCCAGCACCAAGGAGGACGGAAACATTCAGTACTTC
- | - | TRBJ1-1 | TRBV7-9 | CASSLVVSEAFF | TGTGCCAGCAGCTTAGTCGTCAGTGAAGCTTTCTTT
- | - | TRBJ2-7 | TRBV4-1 | CASSQDNRVSEQYF | TGCGCCAGCAGCCAAGATAACCGGGTTTCGGAGCAGTACTTC
- | few | TRBJ2-5 | TRBV28 | CASSLTGFKSETQYF | TGTGCCAGCAGCTTGACAGGATTCAAGAGCGAGACCCAGTACTTC
TRBD1 | - | TRBJ1-1 | TRBV29-1 | CSVDPGQGAGEAFF | TGCAGCGTTGACCCGGGACAGGGGGCTGGTGAAGCTTTCTTT
TRBD1 | - | TRBJ2-5 | TRBV11-1 | CASSILTGGRETQYF | TGTGCCAGCAGTATTCTCACAGGGGGCAGGGAGACCCAGTACTTC
- | - | TRBJ1-1 | TRBV7-8 | CASSFNAGGRMMNTEAFF | TGTGCCAGCAGCTTCAACGCCGGGGGTCGTATGATGAACACTGAAGCTTTCTTT
TRBD1 | - | TRBJ2-1 | TRBV18 | CASSPLRTGDEQFF | TGTGCCAGCTCACCACTAAGGACAGGGGATGAGCAGTTCTTC
- | - | TRBJ1-1 | TRBV6-6 | CASSFQGGLEAFF | TGTGCCAGCAGTTTCCAGGGAGGGCTTGAAGCTTTCTTT
TRBD1 | few | TRBJ2-1 | TRBV5-1 | CASSATGFDEQFF | TGCGCCAGCAGCGCGACAGGGTTCGATGAGCAGTTCTTC
TRBD1 | - | TRBJ2-7 | TRBV4-2 | CASSLTGSSYEQYF | TGTGCCAGCAGCCTGACAGGGTCGAGCTACGAGCAGTACTTC
TRBD2 | once | TRBJ2-3 | TRBV5-4 | CASSRTSGRFHHSTGTQYF | TGTGCCAGCAGCAGGACTAGCGGAAGATTTCATCATAGCACAGGTACGCAGTATTTT
- | - | TRBJ1-1 | TRBV7-2 | CASSFSGLRGTEAFF | TGTGCCAGCAGCTTTTCAGGGCTGCGTGGCACTGAAGCTTTCTTT
- | few | TRBJ2-2 | TRBV7-6 | CASSLAIQGNTGELFF | TGTGCCAGCAGCTTAGCGATACAGGGTAACACCGGGGAGCTGTTTTTT
- | - | TRBJ1-4 | TRBV5-1 | CASSLDPGMRATNEKLFF | TGCGCCAGCAGCTTGGACCCAGGGATGCGTGCAACTAATGAAAAACTGTTTTTT
TRBD1 | - | TRBJ2-1 | TRBV9 | CASSVAPRQGNEQFF | TGTGCCAGCAGCGTAGCCCCTCGACAGGGGAATGAGCAGTTCTTC
TRBD1 | - | TRBJ2-7 | TRBV27 | CASSPTGWYEQYF | TGTGCCAGCAGTCCGACAGGGTGGTACGAGCAGTACTTC
- | - | TRBJ1-4 | TRBV5-1 | CASSLEDSPGEKLFF | TGCGCCAGCAGCTTGGAAGACAGCCCGGGTGAAAAACTGTTTTTT
TRBD1 | - | TRBJ1-1 | TRBV19 | CASSIGTVEAFF | TGTGCCAGTAGTATCGGGACAGTTGAAGCTTTCTTT
- | - | TRBJ1-2 | TRBV7-9 | CASSFSENYGYTF | TGTGCCAGCAGCTTTTCAGAAAACTATGGCTACACCTTC
- | - | TRBJ2-7 | TRBV7-9 | CASTPQENSYEQYF | TGTGCCAGCACCCCACAGGAGAACTCCTACGAGCAGTACTTC
TRBD2 | - | TRBJ2-7 | TRBV11-2 | CASSRWGGGSEQYF | TGTGCCAGCAGCCGGTGGGGGGGAGGGAGCGAGCAGTACTTC
- | - | TRBJ1-2 | TRBV29-1 | CSVEAGFYGYTF | TGCAGCGTTGAAGCAGGTTTTTATGGCTACACCTTC
TRBD1 | - | TRBJ2-7 | TRBV19 | CASSIVGQGQHEQYF | TGTGCCAGTAGTATCGTGGGACAGGGTCAACACGAGCAGTACTTC
TRBD1 | - | TRBJ2-7 | TRBV29-1 | CSVEGTGPYEQYF | TGCAGCGTTGAAGGGACAGGGCCCTACGAGCAGTACTTC